This TCR beta chain was found in a study of T cell clonotyping in hematopoietic cell transplantation (dated by TCRdb to the early 2020s). With regard to the full study: Recipient samples taken before transplant were obtained following cytoreduction. The study collected 120 to 150 blood samples from approximately 40 consecutive transplant recipients and their related donors. Recruitment of patients ran from 2015 to January 2017, and follow-up continued until late 2020 or until death.

The sample's time point label, in plain terms: recipient sample about 28 days before transplant, after cytoreduction. Blood samples were obtained from recipients approximately 28 days before transplant and at days 30, 100 and 180 after transplant. Nuclei Lysis Solution was used to extract genomic DNA from fresh or cryopreserved unfractionated peripheral blood mononuclear cells. Overall results and qualifications from the work: Broader TCR repertoire diversity after transplant was predicted by Inverse Simpson Index values from donors and from recipients before transplant. Overlap with donor repertoires was found for only a small fraction of recipient repertoires, with over 95% found to appear de novo at the given depth. Recipient TCR diversity fell after transplant, with pathologically expanded clonotypes rising progressively from day 30 to day 180. The sample size was limited, and because cells were not sorted, the contributions of CD4 and CD8 repertoires could not be separated.

With the immunoSEQ assay, which is a bias-controlled multiplex PCR relying on V- and J-specific primers, TCR beta CDR3 regions were amplified from genomic DNA. A second PCR step added a proprietary barcode and Illumina adapter sequences to the CDR3 amplicons. CDR3 libraries were sequenced on an Illumina MiSeq instrument. Under the source paper's analysis protocol: Export and quality control were done with immunoSEQ Analyzer 3.0, while downstream analyses used R Bioconductor and Immunarch. Only productive rearrangements in the normalized downsampled data set were used to calculate repertoire metrics. In the normalized cohort, a clonotype counted as pathologically expanded if the clonotype was larger than 5 templates. Repertoire diversity was measured with the Inverse Simpson Index. The non-normalized data set was used for CMV-specificity analyses so that all clonotypes could be captured. TCRdb mirrors the immuneACCESS table, restricted to in-frame sequences. Some clones are absent from its copies; in checked studies, under half trace to an unresolved V gene, and the reason for the others is unknown. V and J calls and clone size come straight from that table; D and trimming were deduced from the DNA. The sample table holds about 21,000 clones, of which 85% to 90% were seen once. The ten largest clones take up 3.7% of the sample.

The CDR3 has 12 amino acids, counting the end cysteine and phenylalanine. The kept DNA is CDR3 alone, 36 bases in frame from the first base. V is clipped by 1 base and J by 4 bases, and the sequence between their germline boundaries is 2 bases long. Taken from the germline V gene, the CDR1 and CDR2 loops are SGHVS and FNYEAQ. In the case of this clone: It lacks a known antigen. Nothing much larger sits one base from this clone, and base qualities are not available.

The sample in question was peripheral blood mononuclear cells, obtained before stem cell transplant. The receptor chain draws on TRBV7-6 and TRBJ2-1; no D gene is confidently identified. The clonotype comes from a man between 18 and 29 years old with biphenotypic leukemia. Some clones in this sample may be carry-over from other donors' samples. The CDR3 region has the sequence CASSLGYNEQFF. The DNA reads TGTGCCAGCAGCTTAGGTTACAATGAGCAGTTCTTC.